This TCR beta chain was recovered during a study of Graves' ophthalmopathy and Graves' hyperthyroidism. The CDR3 has 15 residues. V lost 3 bases, J lost 1 base, and 15 bases lay in between. The germline V gene has CDR1 DFQATT and CDR2 SNEGSKA (reference sequence). Study-level results: Classification of ophthalmopathy versus stable hyperthyroidism by a 13-signature model yielded about 88% sensitivity and around 80% specificity. Most expanded thyroid clonotypes above 0.001 frequency also appeared in blood.

The authors amplified TCR beta CDR3 regions from RNA transcripts. Following a first-round RT-PCR that used HTBI primers, a second-round multiplex PCR was carried out. Each CDR3 protein gets one entry after TCRdb re-called the multiplex PCR reads with MiXCR. The table includes approximately 210,000 distinct CDR3 sequences, under 30% detected once. Notes on this clonotype: Its antigen is undetermined.

Material: peripheral blood. The V call is TRBV20-1, the J call TRBJ1-1, with D unclear. The clonotype comes from a man aged 50-60 years with Graves' ophthalmopathy. This CDR3 reads CSASDWRKKNTEAFF. The CDR3 DNA sequence: TGCAGTGCTAGTGATTGGCGGAAAAAGAACACTGAAGCTTTCTTT.